This T cell receptor (beta chain) was sequenced during a study of T cells in Graves' hyperthyroidism and ophthalmopathy. Study-wide results and limits: Model predictions of ophthalmopathy came a median approximately 6.5 months before onset.

Amplified regions were TCR beta CDR3 sequences from RNA transcripts. Primed by the HTBI set, a first-round RT-PCR was run on the TCR CDR3. TCRdb independently ran MiXCR on the multiplex PCR reads; one entry per CDR3 protein. The table lists some 250,000 distinct CDR3 sequences, approximately 15% of them singletons. The CDR3 extends over 15 amino acids. The V gene end was trimmed by 1 base and the J gene end by 1 base; junction bases not matched to a gene: 3. Germline V gives CDR1 SGHDN, CDR2 FVKESK. These patients, aged 18 to 65, had recently diagnosed hyperthyroidism lasting under 2 months. Fresh peripheral blood, 8 to 10 ml, was the source of the PBMCs. This clonotype was observed many times. The target antigen is unknown.

This chain uses TRBV14 with TRBJ2-7, with 8 positions matching TRBD1. The source is a woman in her thirties or forties with Graves' hyperthyroidism that later progressed to Graves' ophthalmopathy. Sequenced: blood. CDR3 nucleotide sequence: TGTGCCAGCAGCCAAGTTCGGACAGGGTCCTACGAGCAGTACTTC. Its translation is CASSQVRTGSYEQYF.